This is a list of T cell receptor beta chains from one sample in a study of shared clonotypes between healthy human individuals. Libraries were prepared by immunoSEQ multiplex PCR; TCRdb keeps only in-frame clonotypes and omits some of them. The data show about 980,000 clones, approximately 80% seen once. The sequencing input was memory CD4+ T cells sorted from blood. The source is a man between 18 and 29 years old in good health. Both conserved end residues are part of each CDR3. D genes are given only for firm matches. Clone size appears in some rows only: once, few, many, or a class for an expanded clone.

V	D	size	J	CDR3	DNA
TRBV30	TRBD2	-	TRBJ2-1	CAWSVQRTSGRNEQFF	TGTGCCTGGAGTGTACAACGGACTAGCGGGAGAAATGAGCAGTTCTTC
TRBV5-4	-	-	TRBJ1-2	CASSLDKVGGYTF	TGTGCCAGCAGCTTGGACAAAGTTGGCGGCTACACCTTC
TRBV7-2	-	-	TRBJ2-7	CASSLRGRPWEQYF	TGTGCCAGCAGCTTACGCGGCCGCCCCTGGGAGCAGTACTTC
TRBV18	-	-	TRBJ2-1	CASSPSGNEQFF	TGTGCCAGCTCACCTAGCGGAAATGAGCAGTTCTTC
TRBV27	-	-	TRBJ1-2	CASSLRPKEGYTF	TGTGCCAGCAGTTTGCGTCCCAAAGAGGGCTACACCTTC
TRBV4-1	TRBD1	-	TRBJ1-4	CASSQGSWETGSEKLFF	TGCGCCAGCAGCCAAGGGTCGTGGGAGACAGGGAGTGAAAAACTGTTTTTT
TRBV5-1	-	-	TRBJ2-6	CASSRGPQDVLTF	TGCGCCAGCAGCCGGGGACCCCAAGACGTCCTGACTTTC
TRBV19	-	-	TRBJ2-7	CASSRGGTYEQYF	TGTGCCAGTAGTAGAGGGGGGACCTACGAGCAGTACTTC
TRBV10-2	TRBD2	few	TRBJ2-1	CASRWTSGRNNEQFF	TGCGCCAGCAGATGGACTAGCGGGAGGAACAATGAGCAGTTCTTC
TRBV30	-	-	TRBJ2-4	CAWSVRVTENIQYF	TGTGCCTGGAGTGTGCGTGTGACGGAAAACATTCAGTACTTC
TRBV11-2	TRBD1	-	TRBJ1-2	CASTPTGTDYGYTF	TGTGCCAGCACCCCGACAGGGACGGACTATGGCTACACCTTC
TRBV7-3	-	few	TRBJ1-6	CASSLLGENSPLHF	TGTGCCAGCAGCTTATTAGGGGAAAATTCACCCCTCCACTTT
TRBV27	-	-	TRBJ1-3	CASSFSGPGNTIYF	TGTGCCAGCAGTTTCTCGGGACCTGGAAACACCATATATTTT
TRBV7-2	TRBD2	-	TRBJ2-3	CASSLIPSGISTDTQYF	TGTGCCAGCAGCTTAATCCCTAGCGGGATCTCCACAGATACGCAGTATTTT
TRBV27	-	-	TRBJ2-1	CASSLSRSSYNEQFF	TGTGCCAGCAGTTTATCGCGTAGCTCCTACAATGAGCAGTTCTTC
TRBV28	-	-	TRBJ1-2	CASTLLQVTNYGYTF	TGTGCCAGCACCTTATTACAGGTGACTAACTATGGCTACACCTTC
TRBV6-5	-	-	TRBJ2-3	CASSYKSGRRDTQYF	TGTGCCAGCAGTTACAAGTCCGGCAGGAGAGATACGCAGTATTTT
TRBV29-1	-	-	TRBJ2-3	CSARDGGTDTQYF	TGCAGCGCCCGGGACGGGGGCACAGATACGCAGTATTTT
TRBV28	-	few	TRBJ1-1	CASRIGLTEAFF	TGTGCCAGCAGAATCGGCCTCACTGAAGCTTTCTTT
TRBV30	TRBD1	-	TRBJ1-1	CAWRFRDRVNTEAFF	TGTGCCTGGAGGTTCCGGGACAGGGTGAACACTGAAGCTTTCTTT
TRBV10-2	TRBD1	-	TRBJ2-1	CASSDQQGVYNEQFF	TGCGCCAGCAGTGACCAGCAGGGGGTATACAATGAGCAGTTCTTC
TRBV7-9	TRBD1	-	TRBJ1-1	CASSLLTGGASEAFF	TGTGCCAGCAGCTTGTTAACAGGGGGGGCGAGTGAAGCTTTCTTT
TRBV4-1	TRBD1	-	TRBJ2-3	CASSQVGQGADTQYF	TGCGCCAGCAGCCAAGTGGGACAGGGGGCAGATACGCAGTATTTT
TRBV30	-	-	TRBJ2-3	CAWSIGELALDTQYF	TGTGCCTGGAGCATAGGGGAACTAGCATTAGATACGCAGTATTTT
TRBV6-1	-	-	TRBJ2-5	CASSEMWGAQETQYF	TGTGCCAGCAGTGAAATGTGGGGGGCTCAAGAGACCCAGTACTTC
TRBV28	-	-	TRBJ2-6	CASETSSGANVLTF	TGTGCCAGCGAAACAAGCTCTGGGGCCAACGTCCTGACTTTC
TRBV6-1	TRBD2	-	TRBJ2-3	CASRRLAVLDTQYF	TGTGCCAGCAGGCGACTAGCGGTGCTGGATACGCAGTATTTT
TRBV30	-	once	TRBJ1-2	CAWGLNYGYTF	TGTGCCTGGGGGCTCAACTATGGCTACACCTTC
TRBV7-2	-	-	TRBJ2-2	CASRDRKKENTGELFF	TGTGCCAGCAGGGACCGGAAAAAGGAGAACACCGGGGAGCTGTTTTTT
TRBV27	-	-	TRBJ1-2	CASSPNGFKGYTF	TGTGCCAGCAGCCCGAACGGTTTTAAAGGCTACACCTTC
TRBV10-3	-	once	TRBJ2-3	CATTGEISTDTQYF	TGTGCCACCACTGGAGAAATTAGCACAGATACGCAGTATTTT
TRBV10-3	-	-	TRBJ2-5	CAISDPGRPQETQYF	TGTGCCATCAGTGATCCGGGACGTCCGCAAGAGACCCAGTACTTC
TRBV28	TRBD2	-	TRBJ2-3	CASSLTLAVDTQYF	TGTGCCAGCAGTTTGACCCTAGCGGTGGATACGCAGTATTTT
TRBV28	-	-	TRBJ1-2	CASTPSGAMNYGYTF	TGTGCCAGCACTCCCTCGGGGGCCATGAACTATGGCTACACCTTC
TRBV20-1	-	-	TRBJ1-1	CSALGYTEAFF	TGCAGTGCCCTGGGGTACACTGAAGCTTTCTTT
TRBV6-5	-	few	TRBJ2-7	CASSYSTYNYEQYF	TGTGCCAGCAGTTACTCGACCTATAACTACGAGCAGTACTTC
TRBV18	-	-	TRBJ2-5	CASSSWGHRETQYF	TGTGCCAGCTCATCCTGGGGTCACCGCGAGACCCAGTACTTC
TRBV7-9	-	-	TRBJ1-2	CASSSSQSLLGGYTF	TGTGCCAGCAGCTCCTCTCAGAGCTTGTTGGGTGGCTACACCTTC
TRBV27	-	-	TRBJ2-2	CASRYRETGELFF	TGTGCCAGCAGATATCGGGAGACCGGGGAGCTGTTTTTT
TRBV19	TRBD1	-	TRBJ1-4	CASNTPGGIATNEKLFF	TGTGCCAGTAATACCCCAGGGGGGATTGCAACTAATGAAAAACTGTTTTTT
TRBV14	-	once	TRBJ1-4	CASSQGSTGKREKLFF	TGTGCCAGCAGCCAAGGATCTACAGGAAAAAGGGAAAAACTGTTTTTT
TRBV28	-	-	TRBJ2-6	CASAQGSGANVLTF	TGTGCCAGTGCTCAGGGGTCTGGGGCCAACGTCCTGACTTTC
TRBV30	-	-	TRBJ1-1	CAWSQRGNTEAFF	TGTGCCTGGAGTCAACGGGGGAACACTGAAGCTTTCTTT
TRBV11-2	-	once	TRBJ2-7	CASSLAKGKQYF	TGTGCCAGCAGCTTAGCAAAGGGGAAGCAGTACTTC
TRBV6-5	-	-	TRBJ2-7	CASSGSATNSYEQYF	TGTGCCAGCAGCGGTTCCGCGACTAACTCCTACGAGCAGTACTTC
TRBV10-3	-	-	TRBJ1-5	CAIGPSGDNQPQHF	TGTGCCATCGGCCCAAGCGGTGACAATCAGCCCCAGCATTTT
TRBV7-9	-	-	TRBJ1-1	CASSLVRGYGAPGTEAFF	TGTGCCAGCAGCTTAGTACGGGGGTATGGTGCGCCGGGCACTGAAGCTTTCTTT
TRBV5-4	TRBD2	-	TRBJ2-1	CASSRGDSRQEQFF	TGTGCCAGCAGCCGGGGGGATTCTCGCCAAGAGCAGTTCTTC
TRBV6-5	-	-	TRBJ2-1	CASSIGQRPYNEQFF	TGTGCCAGCAGTATTGGACAGAGACCCTACAATGAGCAGTTCTTC
TRBV6-5	-	once	TRBJ1-2	CASSYVSTGRIGGYTF	TGTGCCAGCAGTTACGTCTCGACAGGTCGTATTGGTGGCTACACCTTC
TRBV30	-	few	TRBJ2-7	CAWAGNSYEQYF	TGTGCCTGGGCGGGGAACTCCTACGAGCAGTACTTC
TRBV18	-	once	TRBJ2-6	CASSPAGSSGANVLTF	TGTGCCAGCTCACCGGCCGGGTCCTCTGGGGCCAACGTCCTGACTTTC
TRBV5-4	-	-	TRBJ1-6	CASSRPERNSPLHF	TGTGCCAGCAGCCGTCCGGAGAGGAATTCACCCCTCCACTTT
TRBV13	TRBD1	many	TRBJ2-3	CASSLVQGRFTDTQYF	TGTGCCAGCAGCTTAGTACAGGGGCGATTCACAGATACGCAGTATTTT
TRBV14	-	-	TRBJ1-2	CASSQDRANYGYTF	TGTGCCAGCAGCCAAGACAGGGCTAACTATGGCTACACCTTC
TRBV2	-	few	TRBJ1-2	CASSEGGGAGGYTF	TGTGCCAGCAGTGAAGGAGGAGGGGCAGGAGGCTACACCTTC
TRBV28	-	-	TRBJ1-2	CAISTVNYGYTF	TGTGCCATCTCGACAGTTAACTATGGCTACACCTTC
TRBV6-5	-	-	TRBJ1-5	CASRQGYSNQPQHF	TGTGCCAGCAGACAGGGTTATAGCAATCAGCCCCAGCATTTT